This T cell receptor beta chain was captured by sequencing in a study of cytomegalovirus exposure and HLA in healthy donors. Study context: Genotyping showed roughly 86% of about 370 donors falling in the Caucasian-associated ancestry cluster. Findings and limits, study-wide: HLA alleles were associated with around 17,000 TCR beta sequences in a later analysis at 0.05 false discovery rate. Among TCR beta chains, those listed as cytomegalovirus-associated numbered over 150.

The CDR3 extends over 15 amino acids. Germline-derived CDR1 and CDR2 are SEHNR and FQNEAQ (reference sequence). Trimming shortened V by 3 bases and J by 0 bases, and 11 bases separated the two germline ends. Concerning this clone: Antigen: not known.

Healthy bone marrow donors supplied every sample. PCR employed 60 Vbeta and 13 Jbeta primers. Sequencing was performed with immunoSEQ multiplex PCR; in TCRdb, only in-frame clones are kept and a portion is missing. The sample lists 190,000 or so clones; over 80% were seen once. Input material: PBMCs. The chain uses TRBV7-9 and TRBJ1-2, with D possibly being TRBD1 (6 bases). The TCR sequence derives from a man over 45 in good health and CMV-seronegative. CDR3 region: CASSFGDISNYGYTF. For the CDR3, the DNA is TGTGCCAGCAGCTTCGGGGACATTTCTAACTATGGCTACACCTTC.